Listed below are T cell receptor beta chains from one sample, sequenced in a study of cytomegalovirus exposure and HLA in healthy donors. The protocol was immunoSEQ multiplex PCR, while the TCRdb copy is restricted to in-frame clones and leaves out a portion. The repertoire holds about 340,000 clones, about nine tenths seen once, with more than 0.8% in the top ten. Specimen: PBMCs. The receptors originated from a woman aged 18-29 years in good health and CMV-seronegative. Each CDR3 is given with its conserved first and last residue. A D gene is named only where the DNA matches it firmly. A clone size is listed for some rows: how often the clone was seen (once, few, many), or a class if it is expanded.

j_call d_call v_call clone_size cdr3_aa cdr3_nt
TRBJ2-1 NA TRBV6-5 NA CASSYTSPYNEQFF TGTGCCAGCAGTTATACTTCCCCCTACAATGAGCAGTTCTTC
TRBJ1-1 NA TRBV7-9 NA CASSLATGLMNTEAFF TGTGCCAGCAGCTTAGCGACGGGTCTAATGAACACTGAAGCTTTCTTT
TRBJ2-1 TRBD2 TRBV11-3 NA CASSLGGSGRNNEQFF TGTGCCAGCAGCTTAGGAGGTAGCGGGAGGAACAATGAGCAGTTCTTC
TRBJ2-3 NA TRBV5-1 once CASSLVAASGADTQYF TGCGCCAGCAGCTTGGTAGCGGCCAGTGGGGCAGATACGCAGTATTTT
TRBJ1-2 NA TRBV6-5 NA CASIATGRDYGYTF TGTGCCAGCATTGCCACAGGGCGAGACTATGGCTACACCTTC
TRBJ2-1 NA TRBV6-5 once CASRPTGYNDKQFF TGTGCCAGCAGGCCAACAGGGTACAATGATAAGCAGTTCTTC
TRBJ2-2 NA TRBV2 NA CASRRDGTGELFF TGTGCCAGCAGGCGGGACGGCACCGGGGAGCTGTTTTTT
TRBJ2-1 TRBD2 TRBV5-1 NA CASSLAGTSGRGSYNEQFF TGCGCCAGCAGCTTGGCCGGGACTAGCGGGAGAGGCTCCTACAATGAGCAGTTCTTC
TRBJ2-1 TRBD2 TRBV7-3 NA CASSSGTSGRSNEQFF TGTGCCAGCAGCTCGGGGACTAGCGGGAGAAGCAATGAGCAGTTCTTC
TRBJ2-7 TRBD1 TRBV6-1 few CATKPARGIYEQYF TGTGCCACCAAGCCCGCCAGGGGGATCTACGAGCAGTACTTC
TRBJ1-2 TRBD1 TRBV27 NA CASSRPGTGGGYTF TGTGCCAGCAGCCGCCCCGGGACAGGGGGAGGCTACACCTTC
TRBJ1-5 TRBD1 TRBV18 NA CASSPPAGGFGNQPQHF TGTGCCAGCTCACCACCGGCAGGGGGCTTTGGCAATCAGCCCCAGCATTTT
TRBJ1-3 NA TRBV5-6 NA CASTLNSGHGNTIYF TGTGCCAGCACTCTGAACAGCGGCCATGGAAACACCATATATTTT
TRBJ1-2 NA TRBV7-2 NA CASSLERLGAGLDGYTF TGTGCCAGCAGCTTAGAGAGGTTGGGGGCTGGGTTGGATGGCTACACCTTC
TRBJ2-3 NA TRBV6-5 NA CASSKDLASTQYF TGTGCCAGCAGCAAAGATCTAGCTAGTACGCAGTATTTT
TRBJ1-2 TRBD1 TRBV5-6 NA CASSPATGGPNYGYTF TGTGCCAGCAGCCCAGCGACAGGGGGCCCCAACTATGGCTACACCTTC